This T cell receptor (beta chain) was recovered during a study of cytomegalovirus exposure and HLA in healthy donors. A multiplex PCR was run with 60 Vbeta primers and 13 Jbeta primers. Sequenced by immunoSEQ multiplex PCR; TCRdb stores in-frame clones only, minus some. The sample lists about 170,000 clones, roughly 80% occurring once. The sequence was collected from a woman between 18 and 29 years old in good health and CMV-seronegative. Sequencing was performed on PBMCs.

The CDR3 DNA reads TGTGCCAGTAGTGCCTCTAGCGGGAGGGCCTACGAGCAGTACTTC. Translating gives CASSASSGRAYEQYF. This chain links TRBV19 with TRBJ2-7, with 12 bases that match TRBD2. The CDR3 contains 15 residues. The V and J ends lost 5 bases and 2 bases, in that order; junction bases with no gene match: 4. The V gene's germline CDR1 is LNHDA and CDR2 SQIVND (reference sequence). Using reference TRBV19 and TRBJ2-7 for the parts outside the CDR3, the full variable domain is DGGITQSPKYLFRKEGQNVTLSCEQNLNHDAMYWYRQDPGQGLRLIYYSQIVNDFQKGDIAEGYSVSREKKESFPLTVTSAQKNPTAFYLCASSASSGRAYEQYFGPGTRLTVT.